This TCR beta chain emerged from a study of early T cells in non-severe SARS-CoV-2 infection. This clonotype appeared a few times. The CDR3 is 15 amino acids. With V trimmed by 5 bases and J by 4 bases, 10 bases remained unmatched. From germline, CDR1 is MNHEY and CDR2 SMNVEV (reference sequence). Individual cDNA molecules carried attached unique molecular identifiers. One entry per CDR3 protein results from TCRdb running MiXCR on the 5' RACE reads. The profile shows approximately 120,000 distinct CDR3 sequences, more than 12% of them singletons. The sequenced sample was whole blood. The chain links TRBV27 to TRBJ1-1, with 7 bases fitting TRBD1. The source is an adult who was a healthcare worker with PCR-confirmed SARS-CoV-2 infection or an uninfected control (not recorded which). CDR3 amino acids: CASSQELNRGTEAFF. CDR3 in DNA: TGTGCCAGCAGTCAAGAACTGAACAGGGGCACTGAAGCTTTCTTT.